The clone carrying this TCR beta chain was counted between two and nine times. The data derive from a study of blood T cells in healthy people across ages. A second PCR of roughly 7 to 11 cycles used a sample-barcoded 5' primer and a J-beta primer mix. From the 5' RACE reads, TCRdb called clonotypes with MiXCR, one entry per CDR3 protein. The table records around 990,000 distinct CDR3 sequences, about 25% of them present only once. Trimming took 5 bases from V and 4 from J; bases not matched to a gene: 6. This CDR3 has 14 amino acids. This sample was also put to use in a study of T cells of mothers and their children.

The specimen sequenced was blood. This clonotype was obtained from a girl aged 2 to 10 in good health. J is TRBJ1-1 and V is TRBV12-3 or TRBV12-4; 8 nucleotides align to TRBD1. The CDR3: CASSPVQGVTEAFF. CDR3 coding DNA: TGTGCCAGCAGTCCCGTACAGGGGGTCACTGAAGCTTTCTTT.